This T cell receptor (beta chain) comes out of a study of blood T cell repertoires in COVID-19. The overall study: Some COVID-19 samples were acute and others convalescent; all came from the United States, Italy and Spain.

Enrollees, about 18 to 89 years old, lived in approximately 25 US areas. The study assigned cohorts using participant-reported clinical history. Profiled with immunoSEQ multiplex PCR; TCRdb holds only in-frame clones, not every one. The sample records about 260,000 clones, around four fifths being singletons. The CDR3 is 13 residues long. The germline V gene has CDR1 DFQATT and CDR2 SNEGSKA (reference sequence). The V end lost 3 bases, the J end lost 3 bases, and 11 bases lay between the germline ends. The sample was PBMCs or T cells enriched from blood (not recorded which). V is TRBV20-1 and J is TRBJ1-1; no firm D call. This clonotype originated in a man younger than 40 with acute COVID-19. The CDR3 nucleotides are TGCAGTGCTAGTCCCCCCGGGGACACTGAAGCTTTCTTT. Translating gives CSASPPGDTEAFF.